This T cell receptor beta chain originates from a study of control samples from healthy donors and cancer patients (dated by TCRdb to 2018 to 2021). Receptor amplification or capture employed the immunoSEQ multiplex PCR assay. Held by TCRdb, this immuneACCESS table contains in-frame sequences only and omits some clones. Under half of the omission traces to an unresolved V gene where checked; the cause of the rest is unknown. The sample table records about 130,000 clones; about 94% of these occur just once. In total, the top ten clones hold approximately 14% of the sample. As concerns this clone: Its antigen remains undetermined. No base-level quality is on record; no much larger clone is a single base apart.

From a lookup of the germline V gene, CDR1 and CDR2 are SGHTS and YDEGEE. Including cysteine and phenylalanine, the CDR3 has 14 amino acids. The only DNA kept is the CDR3, 42 bases in frame from the first base. Relative to germline, V is 3 bases shorter and J is 8 bases shorter, with 17 bases between their ends. Sequencing used PBMCs. The V and J genes are TRBV5-8 and TRBJ2-5, with a weak D call of TRBD2 (6 bases match). This TCR was sampled from a man aged 55-75 years with colorectal cancer. The nucleotide sequence reads as follows: TGTGCCAGCAGCTCGGGACTGCTAAGAGATACCCAGTACTTC. It specifies CASSSGLLRDTQYF.